This T cell receptor beta chain was sequenced for a study of cytomegalovirus exposure and HLA in healthy donors (dated by TCRdb to about 2017). Some background on the complete study: In an earlier analysis of fewer than 750 of the donors, approximately 300 Gb of sequence data and some 100 million unique TCR beta sequences from roughly 200 million T cells were reported. Typing coverage differed by locus: A, B, C, DRB1 and DQB1 were typed in about 629-640 donors, DQA1 in around 500, DPA1 in around 610, and DPB1 in about 450. The study aimed to test whether cataloging public T cell receptors could reveal signatures of past pathogen exposure. The genetic ancestry cluster associated with self-reported Caucasian donors included about four fifths of the 300 to 450 genotyped donors. To predict cytomegalovirus infection status, the study brought together high-throughput TCR immunosequencing, statistical association of individual TCRs with disease status, and machine learning. Alongside the repertoire data, information on donor age, sex, ethnicity and CMV serostatus was compiled. Along with the roughly 700-subject first cohort, a separate validation cohort of roughly 110 different subjects was used. An earlier analysis of 587 of the donors used high-throughput TCR beta sequencing to judge whether each TCR beta V gene segment behaved as functional or pseudogenic. HLA typing included class I and class II loci at four-digit resolution. In a later analysis, previously published TCR beta repertoires from 550 to 750 donors were re-analyzed and high-resolution HLA genotyping was added so that TCR occurrence patterns could be studied. In the later analysis, no new phenotypic data were used to find candidate immune exposures; instead, reliance was placed on TCR beta sequences and their occurrence across donors. Because of strong linkage in the cohort, roughly 5 DR-DQ haplotypes were treated as single units for association and clustering. All discovery cohort repertoires had been generated on a single sequencing platform. A later genetic analysis used genome-wide SNP genotypes for about 60% of the roughly 700 donors, treating that subset as a discovery cohort. Across under 500 genotyped donors of the cohort, an average of approximately 200,000 unique TCR beta nucleotide sequences per donor were sequenced, and around 20% of those sequences were non-productive. Approximately 310 gigabases of sequencing data and 91 million or so unique TCR sequences made up an early release that covered several hundred HLA-typed donors. The T cell repertoires of roughly 660 subjects were profiled by immunosequencing and related to cytomegalovirus serostatus.

The cohort comprised around 700 healthy bone marrow donors. At the time of sampling, all cohort members were nominally healthy, though unrecorded immune exposures were likely present. The donor tested CMV seronegative and was one of the 352 seronegative cohort members. A peripheral blood sample was provided by each donor, and peripheral blood mononuclear cells were used for TCR beta sequencing. Genomic DNA extraction from the blood cell samples was performed with the Qiagen DNeasy Blood Extraction Kit. The library came from the immunoSEQ multiplex PCR assay. For the multiplex PCR, a mixture combining 60 forward primers for TCR Vbeta segments and 13 reverse primers for TCR Jbeta segments was used. Amplification of the CDR3 region of rearranged TCR beta genes was performed with a multiplex PCR assay on genomic DNA. On the Illumina HiSeq System, the amplified TCR beta libraries were sequenced as 87-base-pair reads. As for how the authors treated the data: A later analysis tallied tens of millions of unique TCR beta chains across the 666 repertoires, and approximately 12 million of those chains were shared by two or more donors. Raw reads were error-corrected and collapsed into unique sequences by a nearest-neighbor algorithm in which closely related sequences were merged to remove PCR and sequencing errors. Alignment of CDR3 sequences to IMGT reference sequences was used to assign V, D and J gene segments. For a sequence to be retained, a match of at least six nucleotides was required to both a V gene segment and a J gene segment. A rearrangement was called productive if the CDR3 had no stop codons and remained in frame with V and J, and every other rearrangement was called non-productive. CDR3 was defined by IMGT convention, running from the second conserved V-encoded cysteine to the conserved J-encoded phenylalanine. In an earlier analysis of approximately 500 of the donors, sequences lacking an unambiguous match to a single V gene segment were excluded. In an earlier analysis of 587 of the donors, V segments were called functional above 56.7% productive rearrangements and were called segregating when the between-donor standard deviation exceeded 5%. A statistical classification framework was developed to diagnose cytomegalovirus status using the catalog of TCR beta chain sequences. In a later analysis, V and J genes were assigned by comparing TCR nucleotide sequences against IMGT/GENE-DB human TR gene sequences. A later analysis assigned CDR3 sequences and most-parsimonious VDJ recombination scenarios with the TCRdist pipeline. In a later analysis, each TCR beta chain was defined by its CDR3 amino acid sequence together with its V-gene family, and reads lacking a unique V-gene family were excluded. To address suspected cross-contamination and a sequencing artifact, a later analysis removed some 620 highly shared, low-generation-probability nucleotide sequences. For each public chain, a later analysis derived a clonal expansion index from normalized ranks of inferred template counts within each repertoire. A later analysis computed generation probabilities with a VDJ recombination model fitted to out-of-frame rearrangements, and checked the results against IGoR. In a later analysis, hypergeometric tests were used to score TCR-TCR, TCR-HLA and TCR-CMV co-occurrence, with a repertoire-size bias correction applied to TCR pairs. A later analysis estimated false discovery rates by permuting HLA or CMV assignments 20 times. In a later analysis, co-occurring TCRs were grouped with DBSCAN, and TCRdist sequence similarity was added when clustering was performed within HLA-allele-positive subsets. For co-occurrence clustering, repertoires with fewer than 30,000 or more than 120,000 public chains were excluded, along with roughly 5 repertoires with anomalous nucleotide sharing. This immuneACCESS table, as held by TCRdb, lists in-frame sequences with V and J called but not all clones. Of the missing ones, under half trace to an unresolved V gene in checked studies; the others have no known cause. V and J calls and clone size are given by that table; D and trimming were obtained from the DNA. The sample table contains around 140,000 clones; only one count was recorded for more than 60% of them. The ten largest account for approximately 1.6% of the sample.

On this clone: Its antigen is still unknown. Base qualities are not recorded, but no much larger clone differs from it by a single base.

Broader findings and caveats from the paper: Because the 87-base-pair reads could not distinguish some IMGT-functional V segments, including TRBV6-2 and TRBV6-3, those segments were excluded. A few of the identified cytomegalovirus-associated TCR beta chains were confirmed in vitro to be specific for cytomegalovirus antigens. V-gene and J-gene trimming of TCR beta chains was associated with a missense DCLRE1C variant in a later genetic analysis, and the association was replicated in an independent cohort. The earlier analysis of around 600 of the donors excluded some 15 rarely observed V segments, including chromosome 9 orphons, because counts were too low. In both the original and validation cohorts, the classifier was reported to diagnose cytomegalovirus status with high specificity and sensitivity. When HLA alleles, especially DR and DQ, strongly co-occurred, attributing TCR associations to individual alleles was difficult. In a later analysis, several top co-occurrence clusters were reported to appear linked to parvovirus B19, influenza, CMV and Epstein-Barr virus. A group of highly shared sequence variants was considered likely to be a technical artifact of the sequencing pipeline. In a later analysis, the rate of TCR association differed among HLA loci, with DRB1 alleles having the most associated TCRs and HLA-C alleles having the fewest. The cohort was sequenced for TCR beta chains only, and without alpha or paired-chain data the features that could be detected were limited. A further reported finding was that TCR beta sequences accurately predicted the HLA-A and HLA-B alleles for most subjects in the first cohort. Immune exposure information for the cohort was limited to CMV serostatus. A later analysis found that HLA-associated TCR beta chains were more clonally expanded and had lower generation probabilities than equally common non-associated chains. Across donors, most TCR sequences were observed very rarely, whereas some public TCRs were present in many individuals. Broadly in line with IMGT annotations, most TCR beta V segments showed up in productive rearrangements about 90% or about 30% of the time in an earlier analysis of some 590 of the donors. Correlated functional status among segregating V segments might reflect linkage disequilibrium, but an unknown experimental factor could not be ruled out. The study listed 164 TCR beta chains as associated with cytomegalovirus. Because some donors lacked HLA typing at each locus, the association tests relied only on the typed subset. The authors suggested that the approach could potentially be extended to other disease states and immunological phenotypes. Presence/absence analyses assumed roughly uniform sequencing depth across donors, an assumption that may not hold. In a later analysis, most CMV-associated TCR beta chains were found to appear HLA-restricted, with HLA associations seemingly driven largely by CMV exposure. In a later genetic analysis, fewer N-insertions in productive TCRs were reported among donors in an Asian-associated ancestry cluster than the roughly 700-donor mean. At a false discovery rate of 0.05, a later analysis linked around 17,000 TCR beta sequences to specific HLA alleles.

V has 5 bases trimmed and J has 4 bases trimmed; junction bases matching no gene number 8. The CDR3 has 17 amino acids, counting the end cysteine and phenylalanine. The read is trimmed to its CDR3 DNA, 51 bases read in frame from base 1. Via the germline V gene, CDR1 is SGHTA and CDR2 FQGNSA. The sequence joins TRBV7-2 to TRBJ2-1; 13 nucleotides in the junction match TRBD2. Sequencing was done on a sample of PBMCs. This clonotype was sampled from a woman between 18 and 30 years old in good health and CMV-seronegative. The CDR3 is CASSRGLAGAKYNEQFF. The nucleotide sequence reads TGTGCCAGCAGCCGAGGACTAGCGGGAGCCAAATACAATGAGCAGTTCTTC.